Detailed here is one TCR beta chain. Subjects with ophthalmopathy showed a Clinical Activity Score no lower than 3, a NOSPECS grade no lower than 4, and a duration shorter than 3 months. RNA transcripts served as the template for amplifying TCR beta CDR3 regions. The HTBI set primed first-round TCR CDR3 RT-PCR. TCRdb fed the multiplex PCR reads into MiXCR, producing one record per CDR3 protein. The table lists 300,000 to 400,000 distinct CDR3 sequences, roughly 15% of them singletons. These data are taken from a study of T cells in Graves' hyperthyroidism and ophthalmopathy. With 0 bases clipped from V and 9 bases from J, the junction kept 5 bases outside the gene matches. The CDR3 is 14 amino acids. Germline CDR1 reads SGDLS; CDR2 reads YYNGEE.

The sequence came from a woman under 40 with Graves' ophthalmopathy. The sample taken for sequencing was blood. The V gene is TRBV9, the J gene TRBJ2-1; 8 nucleotides match TRBD2. CDR3: CASSVAGGRGEQFF. The CDR3 coding sequence is TGTGCCAGCAGCGTAGCGGGGGGGCGTGGTGAGCAGTTCTTC.